A selection of T cell receptor beta chains follows, all from one sample in a study of shared clonotypes between healthy human individuals. Clones were sequenced by immunoSEQ multiplex PCR, and TCRdb holds only the in-frame ones, with some missing. The data hold around 1.1 million clones, with approximately 78% observed a single time. Sequencing was done on a sample of memory CD4+ T cells from PBMCs. All receptors come from a man between 18 and 29 years old in good health. Some clones in this sample may be carry-over from other donors' samples. CDR3s include the opening cysteine and the closing phenylalanine or tryptophan. The order of the fields is J gene, V gene, D gene, clone size, CDR3 protein, CDR3 DNA. The D gene is left open where the match is weak. Clone size is stated in some rows and not others, as once, few, many or a class when expanded.

>TRBJ2-2|TRBV6-1|TRBD2|few
CAGGAGYTGELFF
TGTGCCGGGGGAGCGGGATACACCGGGGAGCTGTTTTTT
>TRBJ2-3|TRBV27|TRBD2|once
CASSLLSGLAYSTDTQYF
TGTGCCAGCAGTTTATTAAGCGGACTAGCATATAGCACAGATACGCAGTATTTT
>TRBJ1-1|TRBV30|-|-
CAWSTQPNTEAFF
TGTGCCTGGAGTACACAGCCGAACACTGAAGCTTTCTTT
>TRBJ2-3|TRBV15|TRBD2|-
CATSTPTPLAGESTDTQYF
TGTGCCACCAGCACCCCCACGCCGCTAGCGGGAGAGTCGACAGATACGCAGTATTTT
>TRBJ2-7|TRBV10-3|TRBD2|-
CAISRTSGGGSYEQYF
TGTGCCATCTCTAGAACTAGCGGAGGGGGATCCTACGAGCAGTACTTC
>TRBJ2-7|TRBV18|-|many
CASSPPGTSGEQYF
TGTGCCAGCTCACCACCGGGGACCTCTGGCGAGCAGTACTTC
>TRBJ2-6|TRBV2|TRBD1|-
CASSGQGTNSGANVLTF
TGTGCCAGCAGTGGACAGGGCACTAACTCTGGGGCCAACGTCCTGACTTTC
>TRBJ2-7|TRBV5-4|-|many
CASSFSRGSYEQYF
TGTGCCAGCAGCTTCTCGAGGGGATCCTACGAGCAGTACTTC
>TRBJ2-1|TRBV2|TRBD2|-
CASSEGLAGGKEQFF
TGTGCCAGCAGTGAAGGACTAGCGGGAGGTAAAGAGCAGTTCTTC
>TRBJ2-2|TRBV5-1|TRBD1|few
CASSFRREQGSGELFF
TGCGCCAGCAGCTTTAGAAGAGAACAGGGGTCCGGGGAGCTGTTTTTT
>TRBJ1-2|TRBV27|-|-
CASSSGTLALYGYTF
TGTGCCAGCAGTTCCGGGACTCTCGCTCTATATGGCTACACCTTC
>TRBJ2-3|TRBV18|-|-
CASSPWTDTDTQYF
TGTGCCAGCTCACCATGGACAGACACAGATACGCAGTATTTT
>TRBJ2-1|TRBV7-9|-|-
CASSLSLTTRPSEQFF
TGTGCCAGCAGCTTAAGTCTAACCACCCGTCCCAGTGAGCAGTTCTTC
>TRBJ2-3|TRBV7-8|TRBD2|-
CASSGRLAGGQGDTQYF
TGTGCCAGCAGCGGACGACTAGCGGGAGGGCAAGGAGATACGCAGTATTTT
>TRBJ1-2|TRBV4-2|-|-
CASSQDPQGSGYTF
TGTGCCAGCAGCCAAGATCCCCAGGGGAGCGGCTACACCTTC
>TRBJ2-7|TRBV5-6|-|-
CASSLGPTVPYEQYF
TGTGCCAGCAGCTTGGGGCCGACAGTACCTTACGAGCAGTACTTC
>TRBJ2-7|TRBV5-1|-|-
CASSLVGGPYEQYF
TGCGCCAGCAGCTTGGTAGGAGGTCCCTACGAGCAGTACTTC
>TRBJ2-7|TRBV18|TRBD1|once
CASSPGTAYEQYF
TGTGCCAGCTCACCCGGGACAGCCTACGAGCAGTACTTC
>TRBJ2-5|TRBV5-1|TRBD2|-
CASSYSGSRQETQYF
TGCGCCAGCAGCTATAGCGGGAGCAGACAAGAGACCCAGTACTTC
>TRBJ1-4|TRBV28|-|-
CASSPLVGVNEKLFF
TGTGCCAGCAGCCCCCTCGTTGGGGTTAATGAAAAACTGTTTTTT
>TRBJ1-4|TRBV12-1|-|once
CARGGSSEKLFF
TGTGCCAGAGGGGGGTCGAGTGAAAAACTGTTTTTT
>TRBJ2-7|TRBV2|-|few
CASSENGREQYF
TGTGCCAGCAGTGAGAACGGACGGGAGCAGTACTTC
>TRBJ2-3|TRBV18|-|few
CASSRLADTQYF
TGTGCCAGCTCACGACTAGCAGATACGCAGTATTTT